This T cell receptor (beta chain) is drawn from a study of cytomegalovirus exposure and HLA in healthy donors. At the level of the study: It was reported in a later analysis that the 100 to 150 validation repertoires used the same platform as the roughly 640 first-cohort repertoires. Study-wide results and caveats: The listing of some 170 TCR beta chains classed them as cytomegalovirus-associated. That first-cohort TCR clusters tended to co-occur in the roughly 130 validation repertoires was found in a later analysis. Reportedly, cytomegalovirus status was diagnosed with high sensitivity and specificity.

As concerns this clone: Its target is unknown.

V shed 0 bases and J shed 7 bases, with 10 bases lying between them. Germline V lookup: CDR1 MNHNS, CDR2 SASEGT. The CDR3 sequence is 14 residues long. Assay: immunoSEQ multiplex PCR; the TCRdb copy retains only in-frame clones and omits some. Of approximately 57,000 clones in the sample, approximately 93% were seen once. What was sequenced was PBMCs. This chain connects TRBV6-1 to TRBJ2-1, with D uncertain. This clonotype was obtained from a woman younger than 35 in good health and CMV-seronegative. The CDR3, as DNA: TGTGCCAGCAGTGAAGCGCCTCAGGTTAATGAGCAGTTCTTC. Amino acid sequence: CASSEAPQVNEQFF.